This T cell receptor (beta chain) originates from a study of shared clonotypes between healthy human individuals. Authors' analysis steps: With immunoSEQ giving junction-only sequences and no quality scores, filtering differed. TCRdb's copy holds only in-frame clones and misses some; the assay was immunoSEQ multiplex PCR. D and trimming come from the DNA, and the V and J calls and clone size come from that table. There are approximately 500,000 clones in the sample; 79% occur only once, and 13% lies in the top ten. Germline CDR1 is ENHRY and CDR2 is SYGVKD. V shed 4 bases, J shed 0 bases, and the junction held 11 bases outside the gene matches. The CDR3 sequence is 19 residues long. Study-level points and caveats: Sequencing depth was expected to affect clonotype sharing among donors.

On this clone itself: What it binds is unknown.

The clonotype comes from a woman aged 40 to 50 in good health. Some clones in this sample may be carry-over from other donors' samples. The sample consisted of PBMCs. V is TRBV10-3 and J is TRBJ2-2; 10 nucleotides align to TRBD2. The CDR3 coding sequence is TGTGCCATCAGTGGAGGGGTTAGCGGGAGGCTACCGAACACCGGGGAGCTGTTTTTT. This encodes CAISGGVSGRLPNTGELFF.